This T cell receptor (beta chain) is drawn from a study of PD-1 blockade in classical Hodgkin lymphoma. Here immunoSEQ multiplex PCR was the method, and the copy in TCRdb shows in-frame clones only, minus some. The sample includes over 75,000 clones, less than 95% of them seen just once. Time point of the sample: cycle 4 day 1 (C4D1), after around six weeks of nivolumab. Each patient's relapse followed autologous stem cell transplantation, and brentuximab vedotin exposure varied. As for this clone: Its antigen remains unidentified.

Study-level findings and limits: Newly diagnosed patients reportedly trailed healthy donors in baseline TCR diversity. By cycle point C4D1, TCR diversity had risen significantly in CD4+ cells (but not CD8+ cells). Complete responders matched newly diagnosed patients in baseline diversity.

V was shortened by 3 bases and J by 4 bases, with 4 bases between the two germline ends. The CDR3 consists of 12 residues. Germline assignment: CDR1 SEHNR and CDR2 FQNEAQ (reference sequence). The specimen comprised peripheral blood mononuclear cells (PBMCs), sampled before the fourth cycle of nivolumab. The V call is TRBV7-9, the J call TRBJ1-3; no clear D. The TCR comes from a human donor with classical Hodgkin lymphoma. CDR3 residues: CASSLVGNTIYF. CDR3 nucleotides: TGTGCCAGCAGCTTGGTGGGAAACACCATATATTTT.